The entry below gives a single TCR beta chain sequence along with its context. These data originate in a study of CXCR3-negative and CXCR3-positive naive CD8 T cells. The CDR3 covers 12 residues. Libraries were UMI-labeled 5' RACE TRB cDNA. TCRdb re-analyzed the 5' RACE reads; it lists each CDR3 protein once, without DNA. The clone table shows about 56,000 distinct CDR3 sequences, with the ten largest holding roughly 19%. The chain uses TRBV12-3 or TRBV12-4 and TRBJ2-6; TCRdb outputs TRBD1, but without DNA this stays unchecked. Specimen: memory CD8+ T cells from blood. The sequence was obtained from a human donor in good health. Some clones in this sample may be carry-over from other donors' samples. CDR3 region: CASIEEGAGLTF.